Following are 20 T cell receptor beta chains from one sample sequenced in a study of CD8+ T cells in alopecia areata (dated by TCRdb to 2017 to 2018). The library relied on the immunoSEQ multiplex PCR assay. RNA was extracted from all samples and reverse transcribed into cDNA, which served as template for TCR sequencing. This is the immuneACCESS table as TCRdb keeps it, with only in-frame sequences that have V and J called. A part of the clones is gone; compared with another copy, unresolved V genes explain less than half, and the rest is unexplained. The sample table contains about 200,000 clones; only one count was recorded for 58% of them. The ten largest clones add up to 5.5% of the sample. The time point label on this specimen signifies: 20 to 30 weeks on oral tofacitinib. This specimen's treatment or condition label, per the study, means: oral pan-JAK inhibitor, 5-10 mg twice daily. The sample consisted of CD4+ T cells sorted from blood, taken at week 24, from a patient treated with tofacitinib. These receptor sequences come from a human donor with alopecia areata.

V and J are TRBV11-2 and TRBJ2-3; TRBD2 aligns across 10 bases. This CDR3 spans 17 amino acids. Looked up from germline, CDR1 is SGHAT and CDR2 is FQNNGV. With V trimmed by 3 bases and J by 3 bases, 9 bases remained unmatched. The CDR3 region is CASSFLPAGGRTDTQYF. In DNA, the CDR3 is TGTGCCAGCAGCTTTTTACCAGCGGGGGGGCGGACAGATACGCAGTATTTT.

The V gene is TRBV6-1, the J gene TRBJ2-2; 7 nucleotides align to TRBD1. J lost 3 bases, V lost 3 bases, and 7 bases had no gene match. Germline CDR1 and CDR2: MNHNS and SASEGT. This CDR3 spans 16 amino acids. The CDR3 loop reads CASSDTGQKDTGELFF. The CDR3 DNA sequence: TGTGCCAGCAGTGACACGGGACAGAAAGACACCGGGGAGCTGTTTTTT.

This chain links TRBV29-1 with TRBJ2-1; 9 bases are shared with TRBD2. This CDR3 contains 13 residues. V gave up 8 bases and J gave up 7 bases; unmatched junction bases: 9. Germline assignment: CDR1 SQVTM and CDR2 ANQGSEA. The CDR3 region is CSTERGAGNEQFF. In DNA form, the CDR3 reads TGCAGCACCGAGCGGGGGGCGGGTAATGAGCAGTTCTTC.

This clone showed up just a few times. This sequence joins TRBV5-4 and TRBJ2-7; 8 bases are a match to TRBD1. The J segment lost 0 bases and the V segment lost 4 bases, leaving 12 bases of the junction unmatched. Germline V CDR1 and CDR2: SGHNT, YYREEE (reference sequence). The CDR3 extends over 17 amino acids. In nucleotides, the CDR3 is TGTGCCAGCAGCCCTATGGGTCCGGGACAGGCCTCCTACGAGCAGTACTTC. Translating it yields CASSPMGPGQASYEQYF.

The rearrangement uses TRBV4-1 and TRBJ1-5; 11 positions agree with TRBD1. This CDR3 is 20 amino acids long. Germline trimming cut 0 bases from V and 2 bases from J; bases unmatched to any gene: 12. Germline CDR1 MGHRA, CDR2 YSYEKL. The CDR3 DNA sequence: TGCGCCAGCAGCCAAGATCCTGCGGACAGGGGGCAAAGTGGCAATCAGCCCCAGCATTTT. Its translation: CASSQDPADRGQSGNQPQHF.

The chain employs TRBV18 and TRBJ1-2; D is uncertain. V was cut by 1 base and J by 7 bases, with 19 bases left in between. This CDR3 is 16 amino acids long. The V gene's germline CDR1 is KGHSH and CDR2 LQKENI. The CDR3 nucleotides read TGTGCCAGCTCACCACAAACTAGCGGCAGAGGAATTGGCTACACCTTC. Translating it yields CASSPQTSGRGIGYTF.

This rearrangement joins TRBV4-3 to TRBJ2-1; D unresolved. The CDR3 runs to 13 residues. The germline V gene has CDR1 LGHNA and CDR2 YSLEER. V was trimmed by 0 bases and J by 8 bases, leaving 8 bases between them. This CDR3 is CASSQDSQDEQFF. The CDR3 region has the DNA TGCGCCAGCAGCCAAGATTCCCAGGATGAGCAGTTCTTC.

This clone was counted many times. The V and J genes are TRBV4-1 and TRBJ2-5; D might be TRBD1 or TRBD2, each matching 6 bases. Germline assignment: CDR1 MGHRA and CDR2 YSYEKL. The CDR3 sequence is 19 residues long. V was trimmed by 4 bases and J by 5 bases, leaving 29 bases between them. CDR3 in amino acids: CASSPKILTGFGGRETQYF. The CDR3 DNA is TGCGCCAGCAGCCCTAAAATTTTGACAGGTTTTGGAGGGCGGGAGACCCAGTACTTC.

The chain links TRBV6-5 to TRBJ2-7; D may be TRBD1 (6 bases). V shed 5 bases and J shed 4 bases, with 18 bases lying between them. CDR3 length equals 15 residues. Germline CDR1 and CDR2: MNHEY and SVGAGI. The DNA for the CDR3 is TGTGCCAGCAGTCAAGAGGGCAGGGGTTCTTACGAGCAGTACTTC. Its protein is CASSQEGRGSYEQYF.

This sequence joins TRBV19 and TRBJ2-7; D is unresolved. Trimming removed 1 base from V and 2 bases from J, with 9 bases in between. This CDR3 is built from 14 residues. Germline CDR1 is LNHDA and CDR2 is SQIVND (reference sequence). DNA of the CDR3: TGTGCCAGTAGTATAGCTGGGATAACCTACGAGCAGTACTTC. Its protein product is CASSIAGITYEQYF.

This rearrangement joins TRBV10-3 to TRBJ2-7, with D possibly TRBD2 on 6 matching bases. The CDR3 is 13 residues long. Per the germline V gene, CDR1 is ENHRY and CDR2 is SYGVKD. The germline V and J ends were trimmed by 8 bases and 2 bases, with 13 bases remaining between them. CDR3 DNA: TGTGCCATCGGTGGGACTGAAACCTACGAGCAGTACTTC. Its protein product is CAIGGTETYEQYF.

The gene calls are TRBV29-1 and TRBJ2-7; maybe TRBD2 (6 bases). Trimming cost V 3 bases and J 5 bases, with 11 bases left between them. Germline V gives CDR1 SQVTM, CDR2 ANQGSEA. This CDR3 region has 12 residues. CDR3 in DNA: TGCAGCGTTGAGGGGACTTTACACGAGCAGTACTTC. Its protein product is CSVEGTLHEQYF.

This clone was seen more than once but under ten times. V gene TRBV6-5 combines with J gene TRBJ1-1; tentative D call: TRBD1 (5 bases). Trimming took 6 bases from V and 5 from J, leaving 13 bases between them. Germline V CDR1 and CDR2: MNHEY, SVGAGI. This CDR3 is 13 amino acids long. Here the CDR3 reads CASRRQYRTEAFF. CDR3 bases: TGTGCCAGCAGGCGACAGTACAGGACTGAAGCTTTCTTT.

The chain links TRBV29-1 to TRBJ2-7, with D perhaps matching TRBD1 or TRBD2 (5 bases each). Germline CDR1 is SQVTM and CDR2 is ANQGSEA. Trimming took 3 bases from V and 2 from J, leaving 11 bases between them. The CDR3 sequence is 13 residues long. The CDR3: CSVDGGTTYEQYF. The DNA for the CDR3 is TGCAGCGTTGATGGGGGAACGACCTACGAGCAGTACTTC.

This chain links TRBV6-5 with TRBJ1-2; the match to TRBD1 covers 10 bases. The CDR3 length is 16 residues. V lost 4 bases and J lost 2; bases outside the gene matches: 7. Looked up from germline, CDR1 is MNHEY and CDR2 is SVGAGI. DNA of the CDR3: TGTGCCAGCAGTTCGCCGGACAGGGGGGCGAACTATGGCTACACCTTC. Translating it yields CASSSPDRGANYGYTF.

The rearrangement joins TRBV5-1 to TRBJ2-7, with a tentative D call TRBD1 (5 bases). The CDR3 covers 14 residues. The V end lost 3 bases, the J end lost 7 bases, and 17 bases lay between the germline ends. Germline V gene data show CDR1 as SGHRS and CDR2 as YFSETQ. The CDR3 bases are TGCGCCAGCAGCTCGGACACCCTAGTGGGGGAGCAGTACTTC. It specifies CASSSDTLVGEQYF. The full variable domain, rest sourced from reference TRBV5-1 and TRBJ2-7, is KAGVTQTPRYLIKTRGQQVTLSCSPISGHRSVSWYQQTPGQGLQFLFEYFSETQRNKGNFPGRFSGRQFSNSRSEMNVSTLELGDSALYLCASSSDTLVGEQYFGPGTRLTVT.

This chain connects TRBV5-1 to TRBJ2-2; 8 nucleotides align to TRBD1. The CDR3 loop spans 14 amino acids. Trimming cost V 4 bases and J 3 bases; bases outside gene matches: 2. Germline V CDR1 and CDR2: SGHRS, YFSETQ. CDR3 DNA: TGCGCCAGCAGCACGGACAGGGACACCGGGGAGCTGTTTTTT. Translated: CASSTDRDTGELFF.

The rearrangement links TRBV11-1 to TRBJ2-3; the D gene is possibly TRBD2 (5 bases). The germline V gene has CDR1 SGHAT and CDR2 FQDESV (reference sequence). The germline V and J ends were trimmed by 8 bases and 4 bases, with 19 bases remaining between them. The CDR3 runs 15 residues. CDR3 sequence: CASLGLAGGADTQYF. In DNA form, the CDR3 reads TGTGCCAGCCTCGGACTGGCGGGTGGAGCAGATACGCAGTATTTT.

The chain joins TRBV30 to TRBJ2-1; D call uncertain. Trimming took off 1 base at V and 6 bases at J, with 7 bases between the two ends. Germline V CDR1 and CDR2: GTSNPN, SVGIG (reference sequence). This CDR3 is 12 amino acids long. This CDR3 is CAWSGHGNEQFF. CDR3 in DNA: TGTGCCTGGAGTGGTCACGGCAATGAGCAGTTCTTC. The complete variable domain, with remaining parts taken from reference TRBV30 and TRBJ2-1, reads SQTIHQWPATLVQPVGSPLSLECTVEGTSNPNLYWYRQAAGRGLQLLFYSVGIGQISSEVPQNLSASRPQDRQFILSSKKLLLSDSGFYLCAWSGHGNEQFFGPGTRLTVL.

The chain has TRBV20-1 and TRBJ2-3; no definite D call. V was cut by 5 bases and J by 5 bases, with 8 bases left in between. Germline CDR1 is DFQATT and CDR2 is SNEGSKA (reference sequence). CDR3 length equals 11 residues. In nucleotides, the CDR3 is TGCAGTGCTTTTAATGGAGATACGCAGTATTTT. Residues: CSAFNGDTQYF.